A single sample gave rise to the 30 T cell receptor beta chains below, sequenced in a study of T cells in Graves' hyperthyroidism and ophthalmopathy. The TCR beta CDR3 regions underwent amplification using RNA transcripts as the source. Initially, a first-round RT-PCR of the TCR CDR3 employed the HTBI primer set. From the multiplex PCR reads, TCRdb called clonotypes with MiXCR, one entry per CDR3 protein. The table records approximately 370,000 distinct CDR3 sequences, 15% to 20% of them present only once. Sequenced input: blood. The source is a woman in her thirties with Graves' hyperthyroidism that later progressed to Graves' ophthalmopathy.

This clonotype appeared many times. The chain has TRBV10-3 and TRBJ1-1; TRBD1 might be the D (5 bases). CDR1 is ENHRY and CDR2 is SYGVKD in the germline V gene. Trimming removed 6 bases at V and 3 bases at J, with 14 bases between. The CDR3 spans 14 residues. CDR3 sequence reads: CAISASDSYTEAFF. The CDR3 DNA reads TGTGCCATCAGCGCCTCCGACAGCTACACTGAAGCTTTCTTT.

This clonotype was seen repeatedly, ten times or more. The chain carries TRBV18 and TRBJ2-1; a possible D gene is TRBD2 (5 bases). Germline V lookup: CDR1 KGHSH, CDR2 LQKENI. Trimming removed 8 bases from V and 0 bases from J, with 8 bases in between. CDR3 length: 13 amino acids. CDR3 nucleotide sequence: TGTGCCAGCCTAAGCGGCTCCTACAATGAGCAGTTCTTC. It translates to CASLSGSYNEQFF. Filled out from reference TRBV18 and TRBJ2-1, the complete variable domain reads NAGVMQNPRHLVRRRGQEARLRCSPMKGHSHVYWYRQLPEEGLKFMVYLQKENIIDESGMPKERFSAEFPKEGPSILRIQQVVRGDSAAYFCASLSGSYNEQFFGPGTRLTVL.

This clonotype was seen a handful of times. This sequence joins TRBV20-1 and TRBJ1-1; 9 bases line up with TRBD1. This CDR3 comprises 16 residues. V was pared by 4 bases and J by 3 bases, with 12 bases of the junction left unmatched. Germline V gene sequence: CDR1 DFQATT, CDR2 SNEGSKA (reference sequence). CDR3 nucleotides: TGCAGTGCTAAAAAAACAGGGGGCGAGAGGTACACTGAAGCTTTCTTT. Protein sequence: CSAKKTGGERYTEAFF.

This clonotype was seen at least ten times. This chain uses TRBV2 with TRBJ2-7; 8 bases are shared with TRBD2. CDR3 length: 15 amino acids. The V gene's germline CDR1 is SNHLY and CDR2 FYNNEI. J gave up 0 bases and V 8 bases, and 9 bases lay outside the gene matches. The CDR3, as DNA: TGTGCCAGCCATAATAGCGGGGCCAGCTCCTACGAGCAGTACTTC. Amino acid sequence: CASHNSGASSYEQYF.

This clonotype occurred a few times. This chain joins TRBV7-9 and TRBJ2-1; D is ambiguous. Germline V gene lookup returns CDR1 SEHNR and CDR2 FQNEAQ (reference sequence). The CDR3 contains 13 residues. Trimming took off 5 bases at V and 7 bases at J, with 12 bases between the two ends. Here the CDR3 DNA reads TGTGCCAGCAGCCGGAGAGCTTCGAATGAGCAGTTCTTC. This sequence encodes CASSRRASNEQFF.

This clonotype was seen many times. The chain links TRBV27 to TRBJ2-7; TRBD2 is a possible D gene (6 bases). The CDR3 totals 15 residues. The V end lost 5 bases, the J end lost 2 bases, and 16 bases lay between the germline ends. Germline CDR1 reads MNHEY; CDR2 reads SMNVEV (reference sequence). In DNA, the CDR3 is TGTGCCAGCAGTGGTCGCCAGCGGGTTCCCTACGAGCAGTACTTC. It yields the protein CASSGRQRVPYEQYF.

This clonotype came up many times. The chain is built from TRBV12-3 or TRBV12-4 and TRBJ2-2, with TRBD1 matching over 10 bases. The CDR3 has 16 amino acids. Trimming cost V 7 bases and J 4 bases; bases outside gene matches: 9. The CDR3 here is CASTSLGTGVTGELFF. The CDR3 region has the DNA TGTGCCAGCACCTCATTGGGGACAGGGGTCACCGGGGAGCTGTTTTTT.

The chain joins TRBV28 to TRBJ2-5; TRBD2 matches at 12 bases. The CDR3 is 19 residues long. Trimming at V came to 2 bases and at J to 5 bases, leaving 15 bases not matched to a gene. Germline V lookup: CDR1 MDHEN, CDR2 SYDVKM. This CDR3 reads CASSLATSLAGGRRETQYF. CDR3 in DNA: TGTGCCAGCAGTTTAGCTACCTCCCTAGCGGGAGGGAGGAGGGAGACCCAGTACTTC.

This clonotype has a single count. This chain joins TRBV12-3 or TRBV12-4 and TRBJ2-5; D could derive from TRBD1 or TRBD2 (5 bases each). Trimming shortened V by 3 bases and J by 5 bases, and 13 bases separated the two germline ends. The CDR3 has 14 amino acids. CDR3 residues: CASSLVGPGETQYF. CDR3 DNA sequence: TGTGCCAGCAGTTTGGTGGGGCCGGGGGAGACCCAGTACTTC.

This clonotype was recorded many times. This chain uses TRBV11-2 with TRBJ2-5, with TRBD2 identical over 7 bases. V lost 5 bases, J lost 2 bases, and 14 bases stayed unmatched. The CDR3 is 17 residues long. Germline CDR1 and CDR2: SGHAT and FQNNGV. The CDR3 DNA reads TGTGCCAGCAGCCATAACGATGGGGGGGAAACACAAGAGACCCAGTACTTC. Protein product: CASSHNDGGETQETQYF.

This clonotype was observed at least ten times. For the CDR3, the DNA is TGTGCCAGCAGCCTCACCACAGGGGACTACGAGCAGTACTTC. Its translation: CASSLTTGDYEQYF. The chain has TRBV11-2 and TRBJ2-7; TRBD1 agrees at 7 bases. This CDR3 is 14 amino acids long. Germline CDR1 is SGHAT and CDR2 is FQNNGV. V trimming: 5 bases; J trimming: 3 bases; junction bases outside the gene matches: 7.

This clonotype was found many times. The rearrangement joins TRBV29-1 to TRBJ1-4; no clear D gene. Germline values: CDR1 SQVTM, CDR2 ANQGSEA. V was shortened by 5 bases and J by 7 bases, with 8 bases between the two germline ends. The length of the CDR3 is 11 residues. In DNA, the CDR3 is TGCAGCGTTTCGTATGGTGAAAAACTGTTTTTT. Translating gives CSVSYGEKLFF.

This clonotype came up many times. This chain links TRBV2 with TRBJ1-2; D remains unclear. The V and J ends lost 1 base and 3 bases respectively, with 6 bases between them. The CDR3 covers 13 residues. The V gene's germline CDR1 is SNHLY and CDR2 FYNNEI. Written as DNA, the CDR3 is TGTGCCAGCAGTGAAGAGGGAGACTATGGCTACACCTTC. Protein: CASSEEGDYGYTF. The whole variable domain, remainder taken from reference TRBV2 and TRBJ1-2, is EPEVTQTPSHQVTQMGQEVILRCVPISNHLYFYWYRQILGQKVEFLVSFYNNEISEKSEIFDDQFSVERPDGSNFTLKIRSTKLEDSAMYFCASSEEGDYGYTFGSGTRLTVV.

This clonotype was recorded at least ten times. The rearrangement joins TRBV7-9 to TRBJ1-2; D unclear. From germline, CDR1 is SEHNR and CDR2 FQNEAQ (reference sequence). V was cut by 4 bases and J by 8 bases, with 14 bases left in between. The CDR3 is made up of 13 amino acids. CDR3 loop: CASSSSRGGGYTF. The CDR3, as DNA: TGTGCCAGCAGCTCCTCCCGGGGAGGAGGCTACACCTTC.

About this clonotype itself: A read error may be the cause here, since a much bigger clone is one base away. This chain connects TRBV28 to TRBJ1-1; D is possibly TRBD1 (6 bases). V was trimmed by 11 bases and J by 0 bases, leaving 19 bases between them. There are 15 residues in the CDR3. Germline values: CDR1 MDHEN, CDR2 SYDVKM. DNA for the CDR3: TGTGCCGGCATAACAGGGTTTACCATGAACACTGAAGCTTTCTTT. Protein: CAGITGFTMNTEAFF. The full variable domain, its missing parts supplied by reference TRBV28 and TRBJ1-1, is DVKVTQSSRYLVKRTGEKVFLECVQDMDHENMFWYRQDPGLGLRLIYFSYDVKMKEKGDIPEGYSVSREKKERFSLILESASTNQTSMYLCAGITGFTMNTEAFFGQGTRLTVV.

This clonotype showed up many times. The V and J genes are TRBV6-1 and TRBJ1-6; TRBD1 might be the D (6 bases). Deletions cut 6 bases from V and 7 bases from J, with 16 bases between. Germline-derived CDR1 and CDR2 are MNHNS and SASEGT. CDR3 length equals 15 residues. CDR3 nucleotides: TGTGCCAGCAGACCTTCAGGGGCGGCGAATTCACCCCTCCACTTT. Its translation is CASRPSGAANSPLHF.

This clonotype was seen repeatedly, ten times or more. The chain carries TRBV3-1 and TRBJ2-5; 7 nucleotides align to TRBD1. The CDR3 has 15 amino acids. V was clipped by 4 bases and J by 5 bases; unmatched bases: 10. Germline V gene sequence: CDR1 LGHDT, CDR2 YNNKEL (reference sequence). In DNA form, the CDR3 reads TGTGCCAGCAGCCGCTTCGGACAGGACGCTGAGACCCAGTACTTC. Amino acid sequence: CASSRFGQDAETQYF.

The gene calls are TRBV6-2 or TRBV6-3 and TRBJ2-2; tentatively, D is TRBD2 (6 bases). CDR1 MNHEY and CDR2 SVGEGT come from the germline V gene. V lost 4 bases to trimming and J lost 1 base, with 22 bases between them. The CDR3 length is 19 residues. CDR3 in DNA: TGTGCCAGCAGTTCCCGGCTCCCGAGGGGCGGGGAGAACACCGGGGAGCTGTTTTTT. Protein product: CASSSRLPRGGENTGELFF.

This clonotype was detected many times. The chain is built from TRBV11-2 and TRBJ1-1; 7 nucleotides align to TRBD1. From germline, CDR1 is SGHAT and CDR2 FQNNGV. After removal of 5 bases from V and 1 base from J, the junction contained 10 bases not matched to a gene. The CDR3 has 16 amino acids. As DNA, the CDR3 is TGTGCCAGCAGCGCTAACCGGGGACAGACGAACACTGAAGCTTTCTTT. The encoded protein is CASSANRGQTNTEAFF. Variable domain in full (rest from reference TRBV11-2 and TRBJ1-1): EAGVAQSPRYKIIEKRQSVAFWCNPISGHATLYWYQQILGQGPKLLIQFQNNGVVDDSQLPKDRFSAERLKGVDSTLKIQPAKLEDSAVYLCASSANRGQTNTEAFFGQGTRLTVV.

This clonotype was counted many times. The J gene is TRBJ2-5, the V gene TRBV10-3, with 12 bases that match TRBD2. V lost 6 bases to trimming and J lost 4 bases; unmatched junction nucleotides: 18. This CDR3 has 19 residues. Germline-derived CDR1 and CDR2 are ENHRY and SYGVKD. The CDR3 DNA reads TGTGCCATCAGCGGACCAGGGACTAGCGGGCCCAGCCCCACAGAGACCCAGTACTTC. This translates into CAISGPGTSGPSPTETQYF.

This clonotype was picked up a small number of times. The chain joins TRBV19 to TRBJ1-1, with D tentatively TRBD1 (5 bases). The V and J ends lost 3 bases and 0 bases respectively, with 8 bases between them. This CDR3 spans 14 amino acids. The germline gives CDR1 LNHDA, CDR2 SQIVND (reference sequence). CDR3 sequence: CASSIQGMNTEAFF. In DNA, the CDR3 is TGTGCCAGTAGTATTCAGGGAATGAACACTGAAGCTTTCTTT.

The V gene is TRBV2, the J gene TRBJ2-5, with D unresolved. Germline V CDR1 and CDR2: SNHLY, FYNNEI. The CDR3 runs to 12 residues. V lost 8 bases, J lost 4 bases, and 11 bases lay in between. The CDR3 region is CASLGFTETQYF. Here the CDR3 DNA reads TGTGCCAGCCTGGGTTTTACAGAGACCCAGTACTTC.

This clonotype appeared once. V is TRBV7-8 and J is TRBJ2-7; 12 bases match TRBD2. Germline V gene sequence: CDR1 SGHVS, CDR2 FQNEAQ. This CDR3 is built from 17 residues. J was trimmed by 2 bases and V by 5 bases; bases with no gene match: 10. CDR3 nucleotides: TGTGCCAGCAGCACAGGGACTAGCGGGCATTACACCTACGAGCAGTACTTC. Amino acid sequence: CASSTGTSGHYTYEQYF.

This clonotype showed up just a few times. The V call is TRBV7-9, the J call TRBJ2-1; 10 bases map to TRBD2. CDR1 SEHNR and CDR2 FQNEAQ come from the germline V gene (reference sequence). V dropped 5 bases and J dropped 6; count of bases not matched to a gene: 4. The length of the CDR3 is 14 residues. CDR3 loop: CASSISGRGNEQFF. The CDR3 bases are TGTGCCAGCAGCATCAGCGGGAGGGGCAATGAGCAGTTCTTC.

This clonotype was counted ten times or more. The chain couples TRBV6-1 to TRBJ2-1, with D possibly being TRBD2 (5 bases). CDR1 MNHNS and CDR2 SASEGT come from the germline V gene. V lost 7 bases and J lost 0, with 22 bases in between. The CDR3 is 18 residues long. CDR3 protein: CASTKLDGAAYSYNEQFF. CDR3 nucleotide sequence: TGTGCCAGCACCAAACTAGATGGTGCCGCTTACTCCTACAATGAGCAGTTCTTC.

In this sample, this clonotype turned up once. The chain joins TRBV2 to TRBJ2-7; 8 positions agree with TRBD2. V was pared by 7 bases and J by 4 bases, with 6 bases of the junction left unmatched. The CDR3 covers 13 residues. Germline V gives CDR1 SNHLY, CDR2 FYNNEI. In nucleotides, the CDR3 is TGTGCCAGCAAGAGCGGGAGAGATTACGAGCAGTACTTC. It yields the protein CASKSGRDYEQYF.

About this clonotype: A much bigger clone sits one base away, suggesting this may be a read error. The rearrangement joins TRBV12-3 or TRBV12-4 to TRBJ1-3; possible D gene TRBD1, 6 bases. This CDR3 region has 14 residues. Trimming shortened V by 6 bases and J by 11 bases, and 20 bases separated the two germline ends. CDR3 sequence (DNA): TGTGCCAGCAGGGCACAGGGATATCACAACTCCATATATTTT. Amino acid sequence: CASRAQGYHNSIYF.

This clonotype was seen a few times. CDR3 residues: CASRNVLSSYEQYF. CDR3 nucleotide sequence: TGCGCCAGCAGAAACGTTTTAAGCTCCTACGAGCAGTACTTC. The V call is TRBV5-1, the J call TRBJ2-7; D unresolved. The germline V and J ends were trimmed by 5 bases and 0 bases, with 12 bases remaining between them. The CDR3 has 14 residues. Looked up from germline, CDR1 is SGHRS and CDR2 is YFSETQ.

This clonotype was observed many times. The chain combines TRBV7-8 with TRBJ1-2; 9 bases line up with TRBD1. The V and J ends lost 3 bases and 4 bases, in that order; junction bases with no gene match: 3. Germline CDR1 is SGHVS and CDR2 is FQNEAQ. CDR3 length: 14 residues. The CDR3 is CASSLDRGFYGYTF. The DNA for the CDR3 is TGTGCCAGCAGCTTGGACAGGGGATTCTATGGCTACACCTTC.

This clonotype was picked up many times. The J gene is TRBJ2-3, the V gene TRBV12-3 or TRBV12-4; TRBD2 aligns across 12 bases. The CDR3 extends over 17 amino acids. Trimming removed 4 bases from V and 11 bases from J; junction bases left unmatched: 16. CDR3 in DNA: TGTGCCAGCAGTTCTGGCGGCGCTAGCGGGAGGGCGTTTATGCAGTATTTT. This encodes CASSSGGASGRAFMQYF.